One and the same sample provided the 2 T cell receptor beta chains below, sequenced in a study of shared T cell receptors in the human thymus. The method was immunoSEQ multiplex PCR; TCRdb's version includes in-frame clones alone and lacks a portion of them. This table has roughly 410,000 clones, roughly 94% appearing once. Sequencing input: thymocytes. The receptor source for this set is a human donor.

The chain combines TRBV5-1 with TRBJ2-1; 8 bases agree with TRBD1. V shed 4 bases and J 5 bases; nucleotides not matched to a gene: 11. Germline values: CDR1 SGHRS, CDR2 YFSETQ. The CDR3 is 16 residues long. The CDR3 nucleotides are TGCGCCAGCAGCCTGGGACAGGCACCGTCTAACAATGAGCAGTTCTTC. It is translated as CASSLGQAPSNNEQFF.

V usage is TRBV15 and J usage is TRBJ1-5; D remains unclear. V lost 0 bases, J lost 7 bases, and 13 bases lay in between. The CDR3 runs 15 residues. The germline gives CDR1 LNHNV, CDR2 YYDKDF (reference sequence). The CDR3 loop is CATSRDLEGDQPQHF. In nucleotides, the CDR3 is TGTGCCACCAGCAGAGATCTGGAGGGAGACCAGCCCCAGCATTTT.